The 23 T cell receptor beta chains listed next were all sequenced from one sample in a study of control samples from healthy donors and cancer patients. Assay used: immunoSEQ multiplex PCR; TCRdb lists only in-frame clones, some missing. The table has approximately 150,000 clones, about 90% seen once. The source material was blood. The receptors were sampled from a man aged 18 to 30 in good health.

On this clone itself: Other DNA variants within this sample encode the same CDR3. The chain recombines TRBV7-2 with TRBJ2-3; 14 bases are shared with TRBD2. This CDR3 comprises 15 residues. V dropped 4 bases and J dropped 7; count of bases not matched to a gene: 4. CDR1 is SGHTA, CDR2 FQGNSA, per germline. The CDR3 is CASSSGLAGVNTQYF. The CDR3 bases are TGTGCCAGCAGCTCGGGACTAGCGGGGGTAAATACGCAGTATTTT.

The chain combines TRBV19 with TRBJ1-5; 8 bases agree with TRBD1. The CDR3 runs to 15 residues. Germline loops: CDR1 LNHDA, CDR2 SQIVND (reference sequence). V trimming: 5 bases; J trimming: 0 bases; junction bases outside the gene matches: 3. Here the CDR3 reads CASSEDRGSNQPQHF. CDR3 in DNA: TGTGCCAGTAGTGAAGACAGGGGTAGCAATCAGCCCCAGCATTTT.

DNA of the CDR3: TGTGCCAGTAGCCCATCAAGCTCCTATAATTCACCCCTCCACTTT. Protein product: CASSPSSSYNSPLHF. This rearrangement joins TRBV19 to TRBJ1-6; D gene unclear. V was pared by 6 bases and J by 0 bases, with 9 bases between. Germline V CDR1 and CDR2: LNHDA, SQIVND (reference sequence). This CDR3 spans 15 amino acids.

The chain employs TRBV10-3 and TRBJ2-7; D is perhaps TRBD1 or TRBD2 (5 bases each). From germline, CDR1 is ENHRY and CDR2 SYGVKD. V was clipped by 6 bases and J by 7 bases, with 25 bases between them. The CDR3 is made up of 16 amino acids. CDR3 protein: CAIRSRDGEPWDEQYF. CDR3 sequence (DNA): TGTGCCATCAGGAGCCGGGACGGAGAACCTTGGGATGAGCAGTACTTC.

The chain couples TRBV28 to TRBJ1-4, with D possibly TRBD1 on 6 matching bases. V lost 2 bases to trimming and J lost 7 bases, with 14 bases between them. CDR1 MDHEN and CDR2 SYDVKM come from the germline V gene. The CDR3 covers 15 residues. The CDR3 protein is CASSLRGRGGEKLFF. The CDR3 DNA reads TGTGCCAGCAGTTTAAGGGGCAGGGGAGGTGAAAAACTGTTTTTT.

The V and J genes are TRBV7-2 and TRBJ1-1; D is perhaps TRBD1 (6 bases). Trimming pared 6 bases from V and 4 bases from J, leaving 15 bases between. From germline, CDR1 is SGHTA and CDR2 FQGNSA. There are 14 residues in the CDR3. CDR3 nucleotides: TGTGCCAGCAGAGTACCGGGAGGGGGCACTGAAGCTTTCTTT. Protein sequence: CASRVPGGGTEAFF.

This clone was seen a single time. This rearrangement joins TRBV29-1 to TRBJ2-3, with 11 bases fitting TRBD2. This CDR3 region has 14 residues. Germline assignment: CDR1 SQVTM and CDR2 ANQGSEA. The junction had 7 bases not matched to a gene; V was cut back by 6 bases and J by 5 bases. The CDR3 protein is CSVVLAGEGDTQYF. The DNA of the CDR3 is TGCAGCGTAGTACTAGCGGGGGAGGGAGATACGCAGTATTTT.

This chain's CDR3 is CASSIHWSRGDEKLFF. As DNA, the CDR3 is TGTGCCAGTAGTATTCATTGGTCAAGAGGAGATGAAAAACTGTTTTTT. V gene TRBV19 combines with J gene TRBJ1-4; D is ambiguous. CDR3 length: 16 amino acids. The V gene lost 3 bases and the J gene lost 6 bases, with 17 bases spanning the gap. Per the germline V gene, CDR1 is LNHDA and CDR2 is SQIVND (reference sequence).

This chain uses TRBV5-6 with TRBJ2-5; TRBD1 matches 8 bases. The CDR3 totals 14 residues. The trim removed 0 bases at V and 4 bases at J, leaving 2 bases unmatched. Per the germline V gene, CDR1 is SGHDT and CDR2 is YYEEEE. CDR3 residues: CASSLVRGRETQYF. CDR3 DNA sequence: TGTGCCAGCAGCTTGGTCAGGGGGCGAGAGACCCAGTACTTC. The full variable domain, with the rest looked up from reference TRBV5-6 and TRBJ2-5, is DAGVTQSPTHLIKTRGQQVTLRCSPKSGHDTVSWYQQALGQGPQFIFQYYEEEERQRGNFPDRFSGHQFPNYSSELNVNALLLGDSALYLCASSLVRGRETQYFGPGTRLLVL.

The rearrangement joins TRBV5-1 to TRBJ1-2; no firm D call. Germline V gene sequence: CDR1 SGHRS, CDR2 YFSETQ. The CDR3 is made up of 13 amino acids. Trimming removed 4 bases at V and 2 bases at J, with 9 bases between. The CDR3 DNA reads as TGCGCCAGCAGCGTACAGTGGAACTATGGCTACACCTTC. The encoded protein is CASSVQWNYGYTF.

The gene calls are TRBV10-3 and TRBJ2-1; D possibly matches TRBD1 or TRBD2 (6 bases each). Trimming left V 5 bases short and J 5 bases short, with 16 bases between. CDR1 is ENHRY and CDR2 is SYGVKD in the germline V gene. The CDR3 loop spans 15 amino acids. The DNA of the CDR3 is TGTGCCATCAGTCGAGGGGGTAGCGGTCACAATGAGCAGTTCTTC. Its translation: CAISRGGSGHNEQFF.

The rearrangement links TRBV5-1 to TRBJ1-2; tentative D call: TRBD1 (5 bases). The CDR3 is 12 amino acids. V was cut by 5 bases and J by 6 bases, with 11 bases left in between. Germline V gene sequence: CDR1 SGHRS, CDR2 YFSETQ. CDR3 sequence reads: CASRAGADGYTF. DNA of the CDR3: TGCGCCAGCAGAGCTGGGGCAGATGGCTACACCTTC.

This clone was observed a single time. Other DNA sequences from this sample encode an identical CDR3 as well. The chain combines TRBV10-3 with TRBJ1-5, with D uncertain. Trimming removed 4 bases at V and 3 bases at J, with 4 bases between. This CDR3 spans 12 amino acids. The germline gives CDR1 ENHRY, CDR2 SYGVKD. The CDR3 here is CAISANNQPQHF. The DNA for the CDR3 is TGTGCCATCAGTGCGAACAATCAGCCCCAGCATTTT.

This chain uses TRBV28 with TRBJ1-2; weak D call: TRBD1 (5 bases). The V gene lost 6 bases and the J gene lost 4 bases, with 9 bases spanning the gap. This CDR3 is 12 amino acids long. From germline, CDR1 is MDHEN and CDR2 SYDVKM. In DNA form, the CDR3 reads TGTGCCAGCAGGGGAGACAGCTATGGCTACACCTTC. Its translation: CASRGDSYGYTF.

The V gene is TRBV7-8, the J gene TRBJ2-3, with 8 bases lining up with TRBD1. CDR3 length equals 12 residues. Trimming removed 10 bases from V and 5 bases from J; junction bases left unmatched: 5. From germline, CDR1 is SGHVS and CDR2 FQNEAQ. CDR3 in amino acids: CATSGGIDTQYF. CDR3 bases: TGTGCCACCTCAGGGGGCATAGATACGCAGTATTTT. Looking up the rest from reference TRBV7-8 and TRBJ2-3 gives the full variable domain: GAGVSQSPRYKVAKRGQDVALRCDPISGHVSLFWYQQALGQGPEFLTYFQNEAQLDKSGLPSDRFFAERPEGSVSTLKIQRTQQEDSAVYLCATSGGIDTQYFGPGTRLTVL.

The V gene is TRBV27, the J gene TRBJ1-5, with TRBD1 matching over 10 bases. V lost 6 bases, J lost 3 bases, and 8 bases stayed unmatched. The germline V gene has CDR1 MNHEY and CDR2 SMNVEV (reference sequence). This CDR3 has 16 amino acids. The CDR3 DNA is TGTGCCAGCAGATCTAGGACAGGGGGGACCAATCAGCCCCAGCATTTT. Encoded protein: CASRSRTGGTNQPQHF.

The chain combines TRBV18 with TRBJ2-3; weak D call: TRBD2 (6 bases). CDR3 length: 15 residues. Germline CDR1 and CDR2: KGHSH and LQKENI. The ends were cut back, 3 bases at V and 2 bases at J, with 12 bases in the middle. CDR3: CASSPGLFPTDTQYF. The CDR3 DNA follows: TGTGCCAGCTCACCGGGACTTTTCCCCACAGATACGCAGTATTTT.

On this clone itself: One junction end does not reproduce the germline sequence, and a read error may be involved. The sample contains more than one DNA sequence encoding this CDR3. The rearrangement joins TRBV30 to TRBJ1-6; the D is unclear. The CDR3 extends over 12 amino acids. Germline V gives CDR1 GTSNPN, CDR2 SVGIG (reference sequence). In DNA form, the CDR3 reads TGTGCCTGGAGTGGCGGTGGTTCACCTCTCCACTTT. Amino acids: CAWSGGGSPLHF. Together with reference TRBV30 and TRBJ1-6, the CDR3 gives the full variable domain: SQTIHQWPATLVQPVGSPLSLECTVEGTSNPNLYWYRQAAGRGLQLLFYSVGIGQISSEVPQNLSASRPQDRQFILSSKKLLLSDSGFYLCAWSGGGSPLHFGNGTRLTVT.

This chain joins TRBV2 and TRBJ2-7; D remains unclear. The germline V and J ends were trimmed by 6 bases and 3 bases, with 9 bases remaining between them. Germline CDR1 SNHLY, CDR2 FYNNEI. The CDR3 length is 12 residues. The CDR3 sequence: CASRNDNYEQYF. For the CDR3, the DNA is TGTGCCAGCAGAAACGACAACTACGAGCAGTACTTC.

This clone was counted between two and nine times. The chain uses TRBV10-3 and TRBJ2-2, with unresolved D. Germline V gives CDR1 ENHRY, CDR2 SYGVKD. Deletions cut 0 bases from V and 7 bases from J, with 12 bases between. The CDR3 is 15 amino acids. The CDR3 loop reads CAISESSENGGELFF. CDR3 sequence (DNA): TGTGCCATCAGTGAGTCGTCAGAGAACGGCGGGGAGCTGTTTTTT.

The rearrangement uses TRBV5-1 and TRBJ1-2, with D perhaps matching TRBD1 (6 bases). This CDR3 is built from 14 residues. Germline values: CDR1 SGHRS, CDR2 YFSETQ. With 0 bases removed from V and 3 bases from J, the gap between germline ends came to 9 bases. For the CDR3, the DNA is TGCGCCAGCAGCTTGGACCCAGGGGACTATGGCTACACCTTC. The encoded protein is CASSLDPGDYGYTF.

The chain carries TRBV3-1 (or the pseudogene TRBV3-2) and TRBJ2-7; D uncertain. The V end lost 2 bases, the J end lost 0 bases, and 11 bases lay between the germline ends. Germline lookup yields CDR1 LGHDT and CDR2 YNNKEL (reference sequence). CDR3 length equals 15 residues. CDR3 sequence: CASSQSADGSYEQYF. DNA for the CDR3: TGTGCCAGCAGCCAATCCGCGGACGGCTCCTACGAGCAGTACTTC.

The chain carries TRBV11-1 and TRBJ1-1; 8 bases line up with TRBD1. V trimming: 4 bases; J trimming: 0 bases; junction bases outside the gene matches: 4. Germline lookup yields CDR1 SGHAT and CDR2 FQDESV (reference sequence). CDR3 size: 15 residues. For the CDR3, the DNA is TGTGCCAGCAGCTGGGACAGGTCGGTGAACACTGAAGCTTTCTTT. The encoded protein is CASSWDRSVNTEAFF. The variable domain in full, with the rest retrieved from reference TRBV11-1 and TRBJ1-1, is EAEVAQSPRYKITEKSQAVAFWCDPISGHATLYWYRQILGQGPELLVQFQDESVVDDSQLPKDRFSAERLKGVDSTLKIQPAELGDSAMYLCASSWDRSVNTEAFFGQGTRLTVV.